Listed here are 18 T cell receptor beta chains from one sample, sequenced in a study of blood T cell repertoires in COVID-19. This table comes from immunoSEQ multiplex PCR, and its TCRdb copy is limited to in-frame clones, with some not included. The sample includes about 80,000 clones, about 79% seen only once; the top ten take approximately 15%. Sample: peripheral blood. These receptors were collected from a human donor in a cohort sampled during active COVID-19.

This chain uses TRBV29-1 with TRBJ1-1; D might be TRBD1 (5 bases). The CDR3 has 10 residues. V was pared by 6 bases and J by 5 bases, with 7 bases between. CDR1 and CDR2 (germline): SQVTM, ANQGSEA. Here the CDR3 reads CSVGQTEAFF. The CDR3 DNA reads as TGCAGCGTCGGACAAACTGAAGCTTTCTTT.

This clone was seen once. This chain's CDR3 is CASSQEYYNEQFF. The CDR3 nucleotides are TGCGCCAGCAGCCAAGAATATTACAATGAGCAGTTCTTC. The rearrangement joins TRBV4-3 to TRBJ2-1; no definite D call. The V end lost 0 bases, the J end lost 4 bases, and 4 bases lay between the germline ends. This CDR3 comprises 13 residues. Germline V CDR1 and CDR2: LGHNA, YSLEER.

The chain is built from TRBV11-2 and TRBJ2-7; 7 positions agree with TRBD1. Germline CDR1 and CDR2: SGHAT and FQNNGV. The CDR3 extends over 13 amino acids. V was pared by 3 bases and J by 2 bases, with 1 base of the junction left unmatched. Here the CDR3 DNA reads TGTGCCAGCAGCTTGGGGACAGCCTACGAGCAGTACGTC. Encoded protein: CASSLGTAYEQYV.

The V gene is TRBV30, the J gene TRBJ1-5, with D possibly TRBD1 on 5 matching bases. Germline-derived CDR1 and CDR2 are GTSNPN and SVGIG (reference sequence). The CDR3 is made up of 14 amino acids. V was clipped by 0 bases and J by 6 bases, with 12 bases between them. The CDR3 DNA sequence: TGTGCCTGGAGTGTACCGCAGGGCATTCAGCCCCAGCATTTT. Protein product: CAWSVPQGIQPQHF.

This clone was counted a few times. The rearrangement uses TRBV6-2 or TRBV6-3 and TRBJ2-7, with TRBD1 matching 7 bases. This CDR3 region has 14 residues. Germline V lookup: CDR1 MNHEY, CDR2 SVGEGT. The V and J ends lost 5 bases and 1 base, in that order; junction bases with no gene match: 5. CDR3 region: CASSPGTVSYEQYF. The CDR3 bases are TGTGCCAGCAGTCCCGGGACAGTATCCTACGAGCAGTACTTC.

This clone was seen a few times. The gene calls are TRBV5-4 and TRBJ2-7, with a possible D match to TRBD2 (6 bases). The CDR3 consists of 17 residues. V lost 4 bases and J 3 bases, leaving 23 bases between the germline ends. CDR1 is SGHNT and CDR2 is YYREEE in the germline V gene (reference sequence). CDR3 in DNA: TGTGCCAGCAGCCGGGGAGGTGGCAGTCGGTCCAACTACGAGCAGTACGTC. Amino acids: CASSRGGGSRSNYEQYV.

The chain recombines TRBV11-2 with TRBJ2-1, with TRBD2 matching 14 bases. The CDR3 sequence is 19 residues long. V gave up 2 bases and J gave up 9 bases; unmatched junction bases: 15. Germline assignment: CDR1 SGHAT and CDR2 FQNNGV. The CDR3 nucleotides read TGTGCCAGCAGCTTACTCCTGGGACTAGCGGGAGTGACGGGGGGTGAGCAGTTCTTC. It specifies CASSLLLGLAGVTGGEQFF. Drawing the rest from reference TRBV11-2 and TRBJ2-1, the complete variable domain is EAGVAQSPRYKIIEKRQSVAFWCNPISGHATLYWYQQILGQGPKLLIQFQNNGVVDDSQLPKDRFSAERLKGVDSTLKIQPAKLEDSAVYLCASSLLLGLAGVTGGEQFFGPGTRLTVL.

The chain employs TRBV11-2 and TRBJ2-7; 7 bases fit TRBD1. Germline V gene lookup returns CDR1 SGHAT and CDR2 FQNNGV. The V and J ends lost 4 bases and 7 bases, in that order; junction bases with no gene match: 10. The CDR3 consists of 14 residues. The CDR3 protein is CASSSVQGKGEQYV. The CDR3 nucleotides read TGTGCCAGCAGCTCGGTACAGGGGAAGGGGGAGCAGTACGTC.

The V call is TRBV6-5, the J call TRBJ1-1; D gene uncertain. Germline V gene sequence: CDR1 MNHEY, CDR2 SVGAGI. Trimming left V 2 bases short and J 1 base short, with 5 bases between. This CDR3 spans 13 amino acids. The CDR3 is CASSYEQNTEAFF. The CDR3 DNA reads TGTGCCAGCAGTTACGAACAGAACACTGAAGCTTTCTTT.

This clone was seen a few times. The rearrangement links TRBV5-1 to TRBJ2-3, with TRBD1 identical over 7 bases. Losses at the gene ends were 7 bases for V and 2 bases for J; bases not matched to a gene: 4. The CDR3 contains 13 residues. Germline loops: CDR1 SGHRS, CDR2 YFSETQ. CDR3: CASGTGATDTQYF. The CDR3 DNA is TGCGCCAGCGGAACAGGGGCCACAGATACGCAGTATTTT.

The chain uses TRBV7-9 and TRBJ1-2; 7 bases align to TRBD1. Germline CDR1 and CDR2: SEHNR and FQNEAQ (reference sequence). J gave up 6 bases and V 6 bases, and 7 bases lay outside the gene matches. The CDR3 length is 13 residues. The CDR3 region has the DNA TGTGCCAGCAGGTCGGGACAGACGGATGGCTACACCTTC. It encodes CASRSGQTDGYTF.

V is TRBV4-1 and J is TRBJ2-3; 11 bases are a match to TRBD2. Trimming took 2 bases from V and 1 from J; bases not matched to a gene: 2. From germline, CDR1 is MGHRA and CDR2 YSYEKL. The CDR3 sequence is 16 residues long. The CDR3 here is CASSQLTSGGTDTQYF. In DNA form, the CDR3 reads TGCGCCAGCAGCCAACTGACTAGCGGGGGCACAGATACGCAGTATTTT.

CDR3 residues: CASSEGGTSYEQYF. DNA of the CDR3: TGTGCCAGCAGTGAAGGAGGCACATCCTACGAGCAGTACTTC. This chain joins TRBV6-1 and TRBJ2-7; D is undetermined. Trimming pared 1 base from V and 1 base from J, leaving 8 bases between. In germline, CDR1 is MNHNS, CDR2 SASEGT. The CDR3 extends over 14 amino acids.

This chain joins TRBV27 and TRBJ2-2; D unclear. Per germline, CDR1 MNHEY and CDR2 SMNVEV (reference sequence). The CDR3 runs to 13 residues. V lost 6 bases and J lost 1, with 6 bases in between. The CDR3 DNA is TGTGCCAGCAGCACACAGAACACCGGGGAGCTGTTTTTT. Amino acid sequence: CASSTQNTGELFF.

The chain combines TRBV5-5 with TRBJ2-3; D remains ambiguous. The V end lost 2 bases, the J end lost 6 bases, and 4 bases lay between the germline ends. Germline V gene lookup returns CDR1 SGHKS and CDR2 YYEKEE (reference sequence). The length of the CDR3 is 11 residues. The CDR3 here is CASSFMDTQYF. The CDR3 nucleotides are TGTGCCAGCAGCTTCATGGATACGCAGTATTTT.

The V call is TRBV9, the J call TRBJ2-1; a possible D gene is TRBD2 (6 bases). CDR1 SGDLS and CDR2 YYNGEE come from the germline V gene. V shed 0 bases and J shed 0 bases, with 7 bases lying between them. CDR3 length equals 15 residues. As DNA, the CDR3 is TGTGCCAGCAGCGTAGCGGGAGTCTCCTACAATGAGCAGTTCTTC. Its protein is CASSVAGVSYNEQFF.

The V gene is TRBV6-2 or TRBV6-3, the J gene TRBJ1-5; 8 bases agree with TRBD1. CDR3 size: 15 residues. J lost 4 bases, V lost 4 bases, and 6 bases had no gene match. In germline, CDR1 is MNHEY, CDR2 SVGEGT. The CDR3 region has the DNA TGTGCCAGCAGTTGGGGACAGGTGGGGAATCAGCCCCAGCATTTT. Encoded protein: CASSWGQVGNQPQHF.

The chain couples TRBV5-1 to TRBJ1-2, with no clear D. Trimming removed 2 bases at V and 8 bases at J, with 10 bases between. CDR3 length: 12 amino acids. CDR1 is SGHRS, CDR2 YFSETQ, per germline. The CDR3: CASSFDSEGYTF. CDR3 DNA: TGCGCCAGCAGCTTCGACTCGGAAGGCTACACCTTC. Supplemented by reference TRBV5-1 and TRBJ1-2, the full variable domain reads KAGVTQTPRYLIKTRGQQVTLSCSPISGHRSVSWYQQTPGQGLQFLFEYFSETQRNKGNFPGRFSGRQFSNSRSEMNVSTLELGDSALYLCASSFDSEGYTFGSGTRLTVV.